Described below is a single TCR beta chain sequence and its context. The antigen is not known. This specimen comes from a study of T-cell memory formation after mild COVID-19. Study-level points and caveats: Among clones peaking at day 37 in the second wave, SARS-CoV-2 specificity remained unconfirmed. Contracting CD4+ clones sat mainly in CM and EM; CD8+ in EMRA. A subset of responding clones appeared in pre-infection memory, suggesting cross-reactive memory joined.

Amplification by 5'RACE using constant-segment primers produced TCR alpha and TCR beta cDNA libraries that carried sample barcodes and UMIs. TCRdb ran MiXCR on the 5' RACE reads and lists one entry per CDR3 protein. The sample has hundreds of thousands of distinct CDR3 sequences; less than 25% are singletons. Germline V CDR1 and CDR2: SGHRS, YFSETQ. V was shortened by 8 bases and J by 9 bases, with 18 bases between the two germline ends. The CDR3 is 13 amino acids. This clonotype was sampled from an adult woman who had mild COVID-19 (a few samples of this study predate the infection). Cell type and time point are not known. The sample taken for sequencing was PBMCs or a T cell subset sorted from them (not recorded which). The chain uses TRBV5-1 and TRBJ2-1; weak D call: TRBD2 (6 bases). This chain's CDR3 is CASRPEGRGEQFF. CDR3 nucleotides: TGCGCCAGTCGCCCAGAAGGGCGGGGTGAGCAGTTCTTC.